This passage covers 23 T cell receptor beta chains from one sample sequenced in a study of T cell responses to AZD1222 COVID-19 vaccine. Sequencing was performed with immunoSEQ multiplex PCR; in TCRdb, only in-frame clones are kept and a portion is missing. The table has about 99,000 clones, about 89% seen once. The sequenced sample was peripheral blood, obtained 28 days after the second AZD1222 dose. These receptors all come from an adult who received the AZD1222 COVID-19 vaccine.

The table lists this clone with a count of one. CDR3 nucleotide sequence: TGTGCCAGTAAGGACGGAAATCAGCCCCAGCATTTT. It translates to CASKDGNQPQHF. The V call is TRBV28, the J call TRBJ1-5; no clear D. Deletions cut 9 bases from V and 4 bases from J, with 10 bases between. The V gene's germline CDR1 is MDHEN and CDR2 SYDVKM. The CDR3 length is 12 residues.

The chain joins TRBV19 to TRBJ1-5; possible D gene TRBD1, 6 bases. Trimming took 5 bases from V and 6 from J, leaving 14 bases between them. The CDR3 spans 14 residues. Germline CDR1 and CDR2: LNHDA and SQIVND (reference sequence). CDR3 sequence: CASSQPGGLQPQHF. In DNA form, the CDR3 reads TGTGCCAGTAGTCAACCGGGGGGCCTTCAGCCCCAGCATTTT.

This clone was seen only once. The chain uses TRBV7-6 and TRBJ1-5; 11 positions match TRBD1. V lost 5 bases to trimming and J lost 3 bases; unmatched junction nucleotides: 6. Germline V gene sequence: CDR1 SGHVS, CDR2 FNYEAQ. The CDR3 totals 16 residues. The CDR3 reads CASSLGQGASNQPQHF. As DNA, the CDR3 is TGTGCCAGCAGCCTCGGACAGGGGGCCTCCAATCAGCCCCAGCATTTT.

J is TRBJ2-2 and V is TRBV6-6; 10 nucleotides agree with TRBD1. The CDR3 spans 13 residues. The germline gives CDR1 MNHNY, CDR2 SVGAGI (reference sequence). The junction had 2 bases not matched to a gene; V was cut back by 8 bases and J by 5 bases. CDR3 nucleotides: TGTGCCAGCCTGGGACAGGGGACCGGGGAGCTGTTTTTT. Its protein product is CASLGQGTGELFF.

The chain joins TRBV28 to TRBJ2-1; D uncertain. Per the germline V gene, CDR1 is MDHEN and CDR2 is SYDVKM. V shed 3 bases and J shed 4 bases, with 13 bases lying between them. CDR3 size: 15 residues. This CDR3 is CASSFPFGLYNEQFF. The CDR3 DNA is TGTGCCAGCAGTTTCCCCTTCGGGTTATACAATGAGCAGTTCTTC.

The chain employs TRBV5-5 and TRBJ1-1; D is ambiguous. The CDR3 loop spans 13 amino acids. Trimming pared 0 bases from V and 1 base from J, leaving 4 bases between. The germline CDR1 and CDR2 sequences are SGHKS and YYEKEE (reference sequence). Written as DNA, the CDR3 is TGTGCCAGCAGCTTGGGGGGGAACACTGAAGCTTTCTTT. It translates to CASSLGGNTEAFF.

V gene TRBV10-1 combines with J gene TRBJ2-7; weak D call: TRBD2 (6 bases). In germline, CDR1 is WNHNN, CDR2 SYGVQD (reference sequence). The length of the CDR3 is 14 residues. The V end was cut by 0 bases, the J end by 6 bases, with 12 bases between. The CDR3 reads CASSESTGEAEQYF. CDR3 DNA sequence: TGCGCCAGCAGTGAGTCGACGGGAGAGGCCGAGCAGTACTTC.

The V gene is TRBV6-5, the J gene TRBJ1-4, with D maybe TRBD1 (5 bases). The CDR3 runs to 13 residues. Germline CDR1 is MNHEY and CDR2 is SVGAGI. V was pared by 8 bases and J by 7 bases, with 14 bases between. CDR3 nucleotides: TGTGCCAGCGGGGCGGTAGTTGGTGAAAAACTGTTTTTT. Translating it yields CASGAVVGEKLFF.

This rearrangement joins TRBV5-1 to TRBJ2-2, with D perhaps TRBD2 (5 bases). Deletions cut 4 bases from V and 4 bases from J, with 8 bases between. The CDR3 runs to 13 residues. In germline, CDR1 is SGHRS, CDR2 YFSETQ. The CDR3, as DNA: TGCGCCAGCAGCCCGAGGGTCACCGGGGAGCTGTTTTTT. Translation: CASSPRVTGELFF. The full variable domain, its missing parts supplied by reference TRBV5-1 and TRBJ2-2, is KAGVTQTPRYLIKTRGQQVTLSCSPISGHRSVSWYQQTPGQGLQFLFEYFSETQRNKGNFPGRFSGRQFSNSRSEMNVSTLELGDSALYLCASSPRVTGELFFGEGSRLTVL.

V gene TRBV7-9 combines with J gene TRBJ1-2; D unresolved. CDR1 and CDR2 (germline): SEHNR, FQNEAQ (reference sequence). The V and J ends lost 3 bases and 4 bases respectively, with 6 bases between them. This CDR3 spans 12 amino acids. The CDR3 nucleotides read TGTGCCAGCAGCTTCCGGGCCTATGGCTACACCTTC. This translates into CASSFRAYGYTF. Variable domain in full (rest from reference TRBV7-9 and TRBJ1-2): DTGVSQNPRHKITKRGQNVTFRCDPISEHNRLYWYRQTLGQGPEFLTYFQNEAQLEKSRLLSDRFSAERPKGSFSTLEIQRTEQGDSAMYLCASSFRAYGYTFGSGTRLTVV.

J is TRBJ1-4 and V is TRBV2; the D is unclear. V shed 6 bases and J shed 8 bases, with 7 bases lying between them. CDR3 length: 11 residues. Looked up from germline, CDR1 is SNHLY and CDR2 is FYNNEI. The CDR3 reads CASSLGEKLFF. The DNA of the CDR3 is TGTGCCAGCAGCCTCGGGGAAAAACTGTTTTTT.

V usage is TRBV7-2 and J usage is TRBJ2-7; 9 bases align to TRBD1. The length of the CDR3 is 14 residues. CDR1 and CDR2 (germline): SGHTA, FQGNSA. Trimming took 6 bases from V and 5 from J; bases not matched to a gene: 8. The CDR3: CASRLQGALDEQYF. The CDR3 coding sequence is TGTGCCAGCAGGCTACAGGGGGCCCTGGACGAGCAGTACTTC.

This clone has more than one count but fewer than ten. This sample also contains other DNA sequences that code for the same CDR3. V and J are TRBV28 and TRBJ1-3; 7 positions match TRBD1. After removal of 4 bases from V and 4 bases from J, the junction contained 4 bases not matched to a gene. Per the germline V gene, CDR1 is MDHEN and CDR2 is SYDVKM. The CDR3 is 14 amino acids. The CDR3: CASSSGTVGNTIYF. CDR3 bases: TGTGCCAGCAGTTCAGGGACAGTCGGAAACACCATATATTTT.

The chain combines TRBV28 with TRBJ1-2; no firm D call. Germline V gene data show CDR1 as MDHEN and CDR2 as SYDVKM. The CDR3 length is 12 residues. The V gene lost 6 bases and the J gene lost 4 bases, with 9 bases spanning the gap. The CDR3 nucleotides are TGTGCCAGCAGCTCCCTACTCTATGGCTACACCTTC. Translating gives CASSSLLYGYTF.

Concerning this clone itself: The sample has other DNA sequences that encode this CDR3 too. The genes are TRBV9 and TRBJ1-2; D unresolved. The CDR3 has 12 amino acids. The germline CDR1 and CDR2 sequences are SGDLS and YYNGEE. V was clipped by 5 bases and J by 7 bases, with 12 bases between them. The CDR3 here is CASSASGFGYTF. CDR3 coding DNA: TGTGCCAGCAGTGCGTCGGGGTTTGGCTACACCTTC.

The chain joins TRBV5-1 to TRBJ2-3; 10 bases match TRBD2. The CDR3 has 17 amino acids. Germline-derived CDR1 and CDR2 are SGHRS and YFSETQ. V lost 0 bases, J lost 3 bases, and 7 bases stayed unmatched. Here the CDR3 reads CASSLGIVAGGTDTQYF. The CDR3 DNA follows: TGCGCCAGCAGCTTGGGGATAGTAGCGGGAGGAACAGATACGCAGTATTTT.

V gene TRBV29-1 combines with J gene TRBJ2-1; 12 bases map to TRBD2. This CDR3 region has 14 residues. CDR1 SQVTM and CDR2 ANQGSEA come from the germline V gene. V gave up 8 bases and J gave up 6 bases; unmatched junction bases: 8. CDR3 bases: TGCAGCTCGGGACTAGCGGGTAGGACCAATGAGCAGTTCTTC. Protein: CSSGLAGRTNEQFF.

The chain combines TRBV9 with TRBJ2-7; 8 nucleotides match TRBD1. Germline loops: CDR1 SGDLS, CDR2 YYNGEE. This CDR3 contains 15 residues. V lost 2 bases and J lost 7; bases outside the gene matches: 11. CDR3: CASSVAGQGLYEQYF. The CDR3 region has the DNA TGTGCCAGCAGCGTCGCCGGACAGGGACTTTATGAGCAGTACTTC. Full variable domain (remainder filled in from reference TRBV9 and TRBJ2-7): DSGVTQTPKHLITATGQRVTLRCSPRSGDLSVYWYQQSLDQGLQFLIQYYNGEERAKGNILERFSAQQFPDLHSELNLSSLELGDSALYFCASSVAGQGLYEQYFGPGTRLTVT.

This clone was counted between two and nine times. The rearrangement joins TRBV29-1 to TRBJ1-1; the D is unclear. Germline assignment: CDR1 SQVTM and CDR2 ANQGSEA. The CDR3 totals 15 residues. V dropped 2 bases and J dropped 1 base, with 14 bases sitting between them. The CDR3 is CSVETWGASNTEAFF. The CDR3 nucleotides are TGCAGCGTTGAAACCTGGGGAGCGTCGAACACTGAAGCTTTCTTT.

This chain joins TRBV30 and TRBJ1-2; D is uncertain. Between the trimmed V and J ends, which lost 2 bases and 2 bases, there was a span of 12 bases. The CDR3 loop spans 14 amino acids. Germline assignment: CDR1 GTSNPN and CDR2 SVGIG (reference sequence). DNA for the CDR3: TGTGCCTGGAGTTCAGACCTTACGAACTATGGCTACACCTTC. Translation gives CAWSSDLTNYGYTF.

This clone turned up a few times. This chain joins TRBV18 and TRBJ2-3; weak D call: TRBD1 (5 bases). This CDR3 spans 15 amino acids. V was shortened by 1 base and J by 5 bases, with 13 bases between the two germline ends. CDR1 is KGHSH, CDR2 LQKENI, per germline. CDR3 DNA: TGTGCCAGCTCACCACGCCGGACCCAGGGAGATACGCAGTATTTT. It specifies CASSPRRTQGDTQYF.

CDR3 in DNA: TGTGCCAGCAGCTTCCCAGCTGCAGATACGCAGTATTTT. Translation gives CASSFPAADTQYF. The chain recombines TRBV5-4 with TRBJ2-3; the D is unclear. The CDR3 has 13 residues. V gave up 2 bases and J gave up 4 bases, with 8 bases separating them. Looked up from germline, CDR1 is SGHNT and CDR2 is YYREEE (reference sequence). The whole variable domain, filled in from reference TRBV5-4 and TRBJ2-3, reads ETGVTQSPTHLIKTRGQQVTLRCSSQSGHNTVSWYQQALGQGPQFIFQYYREEENGRGNFPPRFSGLQFPNYSSELNVNALELDDSALYLCASSFPAADTQYFGPGTRLTVL.

The chain joins TRBV28 to TRBJ2-7, with D possibly being TRBD1 or TRBD2 (6 bases each). The germline gives CDR1 MDHEN, CDR2 SYDVKM. The CDR3 covers 14 residues. V was trimmed by 7 bases and J by 3 bases, leaving 16 bases between them. The DNA for the CDR3 is TGTGCCAGCACCTCACGGGGGCCCTACTACGAGCAGTACTTC. It is translated as CASTSRGPYYEQYF.